The 2 T cell receptor beta chains listed next were all sequenced from one sample in a study of cytomegalovirus exposure and HLA in healthy donors. Use of 60 Vbeta and 13 Jbeta primers characterized the PCR. Some clones are missing from TCRdb's copy, which holds only in-frame ones; the method was immunoSEQ multiplex PCR. The sample carries approximately 130,000 clones, less than 85% recorded once. Source material: PBMCs. The source is a man aged 35 to 55 in good health and CMV-seronegative.

This chain connects TRBV7-9 to TRBJ1-1; D remains unclear. This CDR3 has 14 amino acids. Germline V lookup: CDR1 SEHNR, CDR2 FQNEAQ (reference sequence). Trimming left V 5 bases short and J 4 bases short, with 14 bases between. The CDR3 region is CASSDNREITEAFF. The CDR3 nucleotides read TGTGCCAGCAGCGATAACAGAGAGATCACTGAAGCTTTCTTT.

The chain uses TRBV5-8 and TRBJ2-1; D is perhaps TRBD1 (5 bases). The V end was cut by 3 bases, the J end by 3 bases, with 10 bases between. CDR3 length: 14 amino acids. CDR1 SGHTS and CDR2 YDEGEE come from the germline V gene. The CDR3 spells CASSSLRGYNEQFF. The CDR3 coding sequence is TGTGCCAGCAGCTCGTTAAGGGGCTACAATGAGCAGTTCTTC.